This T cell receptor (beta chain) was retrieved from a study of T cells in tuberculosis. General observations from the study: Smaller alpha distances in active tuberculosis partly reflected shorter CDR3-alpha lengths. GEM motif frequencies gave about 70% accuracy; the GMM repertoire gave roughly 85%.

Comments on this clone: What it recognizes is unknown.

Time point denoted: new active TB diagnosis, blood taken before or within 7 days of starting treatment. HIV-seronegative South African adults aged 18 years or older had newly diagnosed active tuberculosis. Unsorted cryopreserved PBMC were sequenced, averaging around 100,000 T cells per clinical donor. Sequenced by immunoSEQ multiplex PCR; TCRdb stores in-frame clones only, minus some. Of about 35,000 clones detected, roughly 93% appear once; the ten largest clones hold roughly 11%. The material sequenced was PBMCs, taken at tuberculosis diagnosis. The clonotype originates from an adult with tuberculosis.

The CDR3 region has the DNA TGTGCCAGCAGCGAAAACAGGGCCCCTTATGGCTACACCTTC. It specifies CASSENRAPYGYTF. The chain uses TRBV2 and TRBJ1-2; D is perhaps TRBD1 (6 bases). This CDR3 comprises 14 residues. CDR1 and CDR2 from the germline V gene are SNHLY and FYNNEI. Between the trimmed V and J ends, which lost 6 bases and 5 bases, there was a span of 16 bases.